The 27 T cell receptor beta chains in this list originate from one sample, sequenced in a study of neurological immune-mediated disorders. TCRdb independently ran MiXCR on the 5' RACE reads; one entry per CDR3 protein. The table records around 130,000 distinct CDR3 sequences, roughly 3.2% of them present only once. Sequencing was performed on PBMCs. These TCRs come from a woman under 40 with multiple sclerosis.

Many counts were recorded for this clonotype. The chain links TRBV3-1 to TRBJ2-6, with 12 bases lining up with TRBD2. The germline CDR1 and CDR2 sequences are LGHDT and YNNKEL (reference sequence). V lost 4 bases to trimming and J lost 1 base; unmatched junction nucleotides: 2. The CDR3 runs 17 residues. This CDR3 is CASSLGTSGSGANVLTF. The CDR3 DNA is TGTGCCAGCAGCCTCGGGACTAGCGGGTCTGGGGCCAACGTCCTGACTTTC.

There are a few counts of this clonotype. Being one base from a much bigger clone, this may be a read error. V usage is TRBV15 and J usage is TRBJ1-1; D may be TRBD1 (5 bases). This CDR3 has 13 residues. The germline gives CDR1 LNHNV, CDR2 YYDKDF (reference sequence). Trimming stripped 10 bases from V and 0 bases from J, with 12 bases between. In DNA, the CDR3 is TGTGCCAACCTGGGGCAGTTGAACACTGAAGCTTTCTTT. Its translation is CANLGQLNTEAFF.

The chain has TRBV5-1 and TRBJ2-1; 9 positions match TRBD2. The CDR3 has 14 residues. The germline gives CDR1 SGHRS, CDR2 YFSETQ. The J segment lost 7 bases and the V segment lost 7 bases, leaving 9 bases of the junction unmatched. CDR3 nucleotides: TGCGCCAGCGGATCTAGCGGGGTGCGGAATGAGCAGTTCTTC. Residues: CASGSSGVRNEQFF. The complete variable domain, with remaining parts taken from reference TRBV5-1 and TRBJ2-1, reads KAGVTQTPRYLIKTRGQQVTLSCSPISGHRSVSWYQQTPGQGLQFLFEYFSETQRNKGNFPGRFSGRQFSNSRSEMNVSTLELGDSALYLCASGSSGVRNEQFFGPGTRLTVL.

This clonotype was recorded many times. The chain employs TRBV5-5 and TRBJ1-2; weak D call: TRBD1 (5 bases). Germline V gene data show CDR1 as SGHKS and CDR2 as YYEKEE (reference sequence). Trimming stripped 3 bases from V and 2 bases from J, with 11 bases between. The CDR3 is made up of 14 amino acids. CDR3 nucleotide sequence: TGTGCCAGCAGCTCTGGGACGGACAACTATGGCTACACCTTC. Amino acid sequence: CASSSGTDNYGYTF.

This clonotype was counted at least ten times. The rearrangement uses TRBV7-9 and TRBJ2-1; 10 bases are a match to TRBD1. CDR3 size: 16 residues. With V trimmed by 1 base and J by 5 bases, 5 bases remained unmatched. Germline-derived CDR1 and CDR2 are SEHNR and FQNEAQ (reference sequence). CDR3 in DNA: TGTGCCAGCAGCTTAGGGGCCGGGACAGGGGACAATGAGCAGTTCTTC. Its protein product is CASSLGAGTGDNEQFF.

This clonotype was detected a few times. The chain links TRBV19 to TRBJ2-7; a weak D match, TRBD2 (5 bases). The CDR3 length is 12 residues. V was clipped by 4 bases and J by 5 bases, with 9 bases between them. Germline CDR1 and CDR2: LNHDA and SQIVND (reference sequence). The CDR3 sequence is CASSTPGNEQYF. CDR3 in DNA: TGTGCCAGTAGTACCCCGGGGAACGAGCAGTACTTC.

This clonotype showed up many times. This chain joins TRBV6-5 and TRBJ2-7; D possibly uses TRBD1 or TRBD2 (5 bases each). Trimming removed 10 bases at V and 6 bases at J, with 19 bases between. The CDR3 consists of 13 residues. CDR1 is MNHEY and CDR2 is SVGAGI in the germline V gene. Written as DNA, the CDR3 is TGTGCCACCAAAAATCGAGGGACCTCCGAGCAGTACTTC. Protein: CATKNRGTSEQYF.

There are a few counts of this clonotype. The J gene is TRBJ2-1, the V gene TRBV20-1, with D maybe TRBD2 (6 bases). The CDR3 totals 14 residues. Trimming took off 5 bases at V and 5 bases at J, with 16 bases between the two ends. The germline CDR1 and CDR2 sequences are DFQATT and SNEGSKA (reference sequence). The CDR3 nucleotides are TGCAGTGCTCCATCCCGGACTACTCACAATGAGCAGTTCTTC. Encoded protein: CSAPSRTTHNEQFF.

In this sample, this clonotype turned up many times. The chain has TRBV5-6 and TRBJ2-2; 9 positions match TRBD1. Trimming took 3 bases from V and 6 from J; bases not matched to a gene: 6. Per germline, CDR1 SGHDT and CDR2 YYEEEE. The CDR3 is 15 amino acids. CDR3 region: CASSSGTGSAGELFF. In DNA form, the CDR3 reads TGTGCCAGCAGCTCCGGGACAGGGTCGGCCGGGGAGCTGTTTTTT.

Many counts were recorded for this clonotype. V gene TRBV7-2 combines with J gene TRBJ2-1; perhaps D is TRBD1 or TRBD2 (5 bases each). This CDR3 comprises 18 residues. The germline V and J ends were trimmed by 5 bases and 8 bases, with 28 bases remaining between them. Per the germline V gene, CDR1 is SGHTA and CDR2 is FQGNSA. The CDR3 region is CASSPSGADFRFGDEQFF. CDR3 DNA: TGTGCCAGCAGCCCATCCGGGGCAGACTTCCGATTCGGAGATGAGCAGTTCTTC.

This clonotype was found many times. This sequence joins TRBV20-1 and TRBJ1-1; 8 bases are a match to TRBD1. V was pared by 1 base and J by 8 bases, with 6 bases of the junction left unmatched. CDR1 and CDR2 from the germline V gene are DFQATT and SNEGSKA (reference sequence). This CDR3 has 13 residues. The CDR3 sequence: CSARGGQGLEAFF. The CDR3 DNA is TGCAGTGCTAGAGGAGGACAGGGTCTAGAAGCTTTCTTT.

This clonotype appeared many times. The chain combines TRBV11-2 with TRBJ2-2; 8 nucleotides match TRBD1. This CDR3 has 15 residues. Germline values: CDR1 SGHAT, CDR2 FQNNGV. The V gene end was trimmed by 5 bases and the J gene end by 5 bases; junction bases not matched to a gene: 7. CDR3: CASSRVQGATGELFF. DNA of the CDR3: TGTGCCAGCAGCCGGGTGCAGGGGGCAACCGGGGAGCTGTTTTTT.

In this sample, this clonotype turned up many times. The rearrangement joins TRBV19 to TRBJ1-1; 7 nucleotides line up with TRBD1. The germline V gene has CDR1 LNHDA and CDR2 SQIVND (reference sequence). CDR3 length equals 14 residues. After removal of 6 bases from V and 3 bases from J, the junction contained 7 bases not matched to a gene. The CDR3: CASRPTGPDTEAFF. The CDR3 coding sequence is TGTGCCAGTAGACCGACAGGGCCAGACACTGAAGCTTTCTTT.

This clonotype showed up many times. V is TRBV4-1 and J is TRBJ2-7; D is perhaps TRBD1 (6 bases). The germline CDR1 and CDR2 sequences are MGHRA and YSYEKL. The V end was cut by 2 bases, the J end by 2 bases, with 16 bases between. The length of the CDR3 is 16 residues. CDR3 DNA: TGCGCCAGCAGCCAAATCACAGGGCAGGGTGCCTACGAGCAGTACTTC. Amino acid sequence: CASSQITGQGAYEQYF.

This clonotype was detected many times. The chain carries TRBV5-1 and TRBJ1-4; D not certain. Trimming pared 4 bases from V and 0 bases from J, leaving 13 bases between. Per the germline V gene, CDR1 is SGHRS and CDR2 is YFSETQ. The CDR3 sequence is 16 residues long. The CDR3 region is CASSPAVLTTNEKLFF. Written as DNA, the CDR3 is TGCGCCAGCAGCCCAGCGGTGTTAACAACTAATGAAAAACTGTTTTTT.

The table lists this clonotype with a few counts. The CDR3 protein is CASYRRSPSGGKGETQYF. The CDR3 DNA follows: TGCGCCAGCTATCGTCGTTCCCCTAGCGGGGGGAAGGGGGAGACCCAGTACTTC. The rearrangement links TRBV5-1 to TRBJ2-5; TRBD2 aligns across 11 bases. The germline V gene has CDR1 SGHRS and CDR2 YFSETQ. V shed 7 bases and J 5 bases; nucleotides not matched to a gene: 19. The CDR3 extends over 18 amino acids.

This clonotype came up many times. The V and J genes are TRBV20-1 and TRBJ2-3; 8 nucleotides line up with TRBD1. Germline-derived CDR1 and CDR2 are DFQATT and SNEGSKA (reference sequence). The CDR3 runs to 14 residues. V gave up 5 bases and J gave up 2 bases; unmatched junction bases: 6. CDR3 in amino acids: CSALGQADTDTQYF. CDR3 in DNA: TGCAGTGCTTTGGGACAGGCCGACACAGATACGCAGTATTTT.

There are many counts of this clonotype. This rearrangement joins TRBV7-9 to TRBJ2-5; 7 nucleotides align to TRBD2. Trimming cost V 0 bases and J 4 bases; bases outside gene matches: 14. This CDR3 is 18 amino acids long. CDR1 SEHNR and CDR2 FQNEAQ come from the germline V gene (reference sequence). CDR3 sequence reads: CASSLAFRGGRAGETQYF. CDR3 DNA: TGTGCCAGCAGCTTAGCGTTTCGGGGCGGGAGAGCGGGAGAGACCCAGTACTTC.

This clonotype was found many times. The V call is TRBV3-1, the J call TRBJ2-5, with 9 bases lining up with TRBD1. Germline V CDR1 and CDR2: LGHDT, YNNKEL (reference sequence). The junction had 12 bases not matched to a gene; V was cut back by 6 bases and J by 1 base. This CDR3 spans 17 amino acids. CDR3: CASSATGGTLLQETQYF. The CDR3 DNA reads as TGTGCCAGCAGTGCAACAGGGGGCACCCTCCTCCAAGAGACCCAGTACTTC.

There are many counts of this clonotype. This chain links TRBV4-1 with TRBJ1-2; D gene unclear. CDR1 MGHRA and CDR2 YSYEKL come from the germline V gene. The V and J ends lost 2 bases and 6 bases respectively, with 10 bases between them. The CDR3 covers 13 residues. DNA of the CDR3: TGCGCCAGCAGCCAACCGTCAAGGGATGGCTACACCTTC. It specifies CASSQPSRDGYTF.

Ten or more counts support this clonotype. The chain recombines TRBV7-9 with TRBJ2-1; D remains unclear. Germline assignment: CDR1 SEHNR and CDR2 FQNEAQ (reference sequence). Trimming removed 6 bases from V and 10 bases from J, with 13 bases in between. The CDR3 covers 12 residues. The CDR3 spells CASSLSYGEQFF. In DNA form, the CDR3 reads TGTGCCAGCAGTCTATCATATGGAGAGCAGTTCTTC.

This clonotype was seen at least ten times. The chain combines TRBV20-1 with TRBJ2-7; D perhaps matches TRBD2 (5 bases). The length of the CDR3 is 14 residues. The ends were cut back, 1 base at V and 4 bases at J, with 14 bases in the middle. Germline lookup yields CDR1 DFQATT and CDR2 SNEGSKA (reference sequence). In DNA form, the CDR3 reads TGCAGTGCTAGAGGTCAGCGGAACCTTTACGAGCAGTACTTC. This codes for CSARGQRNLYEQYF.

This clonotype showed up many times. The chain has TRBV20-1 and TRBJ2-7; tentative D call: TRBD2 (6 bases). With 5 bases removed from V and 0 bases from J, the gap between germline ends came to 11 bases. CDR1 and CDR2 from the germline V gene are DFQATT and SNEGSKA (reference sequence). CDR3 length: 13 residues. The CDR3 DNA reads TGCAGTGCTTCGCGGGACGACTCCTACGAGCAGTACTTC. It encodes CSASRDDSYEQYF.

Worth noting for this clonotype: A much larger clone lies one base from this, so it may be a read error. The chain uses TRBV27 and TRBJ1-2; tentatively, D is TRBD1 (5 bases). The CDR3 is made up of 14 amino acids. CDR1 and CDR2 from the germline V gene are MNHEY and SMNVEV (reference sequence). Between the trimmed V and J ends, which lost 5 bases and 6 bases, there was a span of 16 bases. As DNA, the CDR3 is TGTGCCAGCAGTCCAGGAAAGGGGAGGAATGGCTACACCTTC. Encoded protein: CASSPGKGRNGYTF.

This clonotype was seen repeatedly, ten times or more. V and J are TRBV20-1 and TRBJ2-5, with TRBD2 matching 8 bases. This CDR3 has 15 residues. Trimming cost V 3 bases and J 3 bases; bases outside gene matches: 9. The germline V gene encodes CDR1 DFQATT and CDR2 SNEGSKA (reference sequence). CDR3 residues: CSASGGGGGKETQYF. The CDR3 bases are TGCAGTGCTAGCGGAGGTGGCGGGGGGAAAGAGACCCAGTACTTC.

This clonotype was counted ten times or more. The gene calls are TRBV29-1 and TRBJ2-7; D is ambiguous. V was clipped by 0 bases and J by 2 bases, with 11 bases between them. Germline CDR1 and CDR2: SQVTM and ANQGSEA. The CDR3 is 14 residues long. The DNA of the CDR3 is TGCAGCGTTGAAGACAAAGGAAGACCCTACGAGCAGTACTTC. Amino acids: CSVEDKGRPYEQYF.

This clonotype was seen many times. The rearrangement links TRBV7-8 to TRBJ2-2; D call uncertain. Germline V gene data show CDR1 as SGHVS and CDR2 as FQNEAQ. V gave up 2 bases and J gave up 6 bases, with 25 bases separating them. The CDR3 length is 19 residues. The CDR3 region is CASSLPVQDSRPRAGELFF. CDR3 coding DNA: TGTGCCAGCAGCTTACCTGTCCAAGACTCACGCCCCCGGGCCGGGGAGCTGTTTTTT.